The rows below give T cell receptor beta chains drawn from one sample of a study of cytomegalovirus exposure and HLA in healthy donors. Sequenced by immunoSEQ multiplex PCR; TCRdb stores in-frame clones only, minus some. The table has about 190,000 clones, 86% seen once. The material sequenced was PBMCs. These TCRs come from a woman in her thirties in good health and CMV-seronegative. The CDR3 runs from the conserved cysteine through the conserved F or W. The order of the fields is V gene, clone size, D gene, J gene, CDR3 DNA, CDR3 protein. A D gene is named only where the DNA matches it firmly. Clone sizes are given selectively: once, few, many, or a class where the clone is expanded.

>TRBV4-1|few|TRBD1|TRBJ1-2
TGCGCCAGCAGCCAAGGGGACAGTTTCTATGGCTACACCTTC
CASSQGDSFYGYTF
>TRBV2|.|.|TRBJ2-7
TGTGCCAGCAGTTCCAACCCGGGGGGCCCCTACGAGCAGTACTTC
CASSSNPGGPYEQYF
>TRBV7-8|.|.|TRBJ1-5
TGTGCCAGCAGCTCTTCAATTGACAGAGGCAATCAGCCCCAGCATTTT
CASSSSIDRGNQPQHF
>TRBV14|.|TRBD2|TRBJ2-3
TGTGCCAGCAGCCCAGGGACTACCCCGCAGGATACGCAGTATTTT
CASSPGTTPQDTQYF
>TRBV6-5|.|.|TRBJ2-7
TGTGCCAGCCGGAATAGCGCAACCTACGAGCAGTACTTC
CASRNSATYEQYF
>TRBV2|.|.|TRBJ2-7
TGTGCCAGCAGTGAACAGGGGAATTCCTACGAGCAGTACTTC
CASSEQGNSYEQYF
>TRBV6-1|.|.|TRBJ2-7
TGTGCCAGCAAGACAGAGATCTCCTACGAGCAGTACTTC
CASKTEISYEQYF
>TRBV7-2|.|.|TRBJ2-3
TGTGCCAGCAGCTTAGAAGTTAGTTGGTCCACAGATACGCAGTATTTT
CASSLEVSWSTDTQYF
>TRBV7-6|.|.|TRBJ2-2
TGTGCCAGCAGGTTCGGGACACTGAACACCGGGGAGCTGTTTTTT
CASRFGTLNTGELFF
>TRBV9|.|.|TRBJ2-5
TGTGCCAGCGGCACCGAAACCCAAGAGACCCAGTACTTC
CASGTETQETQYF
>TRBV5-1|.|TRBD2|TRBJ2-1
TGCGCCAGCAGCTATGCGCGGACTAGCGGGGGGGACAATGAGCAGTTCTTC
CASSYARTSGGDNEQFF
>TRBV2|.|TRBD2|TRBJ2-1
TGTGCCAGCACTCCGCTAGCGGGAGGTTCTAATGAGCAGTTCTTC
CASTPLAGGSNEQFF
>TRBV5-1|.|.|TRBJ2-7
TGCGCCAGCAGCTTAGAGGGGACTCTGGGCGAGCAGTACTTC
CASSLEGTLGEQYF
>TRBV6-5|.|.|TRBJ2-6
TGTGCCAGCAGCCCAGGACTTGGGGCCAACGTCCTGACTTTC
CASSPGLGANVLTF
>TRBV2|.|TRBD2|TRBJ2-7
TGTGCCAGCAGGCTAGCGGGGGTTGAGCAGTACTTC
CASRLAGVEQYF
>TRBV11-2|.|.|TRBJ2-1
TGTGCCAGCAGCTCATGGACAGAGCGTTACAATGAGCAGTTCTTC
CASSSWTERYNEQFF
>TRBV18|.|TRBD2|TRBJ2-1
TGTGCCAGCTCACCACAAGGGATAGCGGGAGGGCTTGAGCAGTTCTTC
CASSPQGIAGGLEQFF
>TRBV19|.|.|TRBJ2-7
TGTGCCAGTAACACCCCGGGACTTTCCTACGAGCAGTACTTC
CASNTPGLSYEQYF
>TRBV6-5|.|.|TRBJ1-2
TGTGCCAGCAGTTACTCGAGAGTATATGGCTACACCTTC
CASSYSRVYGYTF
>TRBV9|.|.|TRBJ2-3
TGTGCCAGCAGCGTAGAAGGGACACTCACAGATACGCAGTATTTT
CASSVEGTLTDTQYF
>TRBV4-1|.|.|TRBJ2-7
TGCGCCAGCAGCCAAGTACCAGGACAACCCCACGAGCAGTACTTC
CASSQVPGQPHEQYF
>TRBV5-1|few|TRBD1|TRBJ2-7
TGCGCCAGCAGCCCCCGGGACAGCGCCTACGAGCAGTACTTC
CASSPRDSAYEQYF
>TRBV10-2|.|TRBD2|TRBJ2-1
TGCGCCAGCTTACCGGGACTAGCTCTCAATGAGCAGTTCTTC
CASLPGLALNEQFF
>TRBV6-5|.|.|TRBJ2-7
TGTGCCAGCAGTTACTACTCGGGGAAAGGGTACGAGCAGTACTTC
CASSYYSGKGYEQYF
>TRBV7-6|few|.|TRBJ2-2
TGTGCCAGCAGCTTAAGAGAGGGGACAGGGGAGCTGTTTTTT
CASSLREGTGELFF